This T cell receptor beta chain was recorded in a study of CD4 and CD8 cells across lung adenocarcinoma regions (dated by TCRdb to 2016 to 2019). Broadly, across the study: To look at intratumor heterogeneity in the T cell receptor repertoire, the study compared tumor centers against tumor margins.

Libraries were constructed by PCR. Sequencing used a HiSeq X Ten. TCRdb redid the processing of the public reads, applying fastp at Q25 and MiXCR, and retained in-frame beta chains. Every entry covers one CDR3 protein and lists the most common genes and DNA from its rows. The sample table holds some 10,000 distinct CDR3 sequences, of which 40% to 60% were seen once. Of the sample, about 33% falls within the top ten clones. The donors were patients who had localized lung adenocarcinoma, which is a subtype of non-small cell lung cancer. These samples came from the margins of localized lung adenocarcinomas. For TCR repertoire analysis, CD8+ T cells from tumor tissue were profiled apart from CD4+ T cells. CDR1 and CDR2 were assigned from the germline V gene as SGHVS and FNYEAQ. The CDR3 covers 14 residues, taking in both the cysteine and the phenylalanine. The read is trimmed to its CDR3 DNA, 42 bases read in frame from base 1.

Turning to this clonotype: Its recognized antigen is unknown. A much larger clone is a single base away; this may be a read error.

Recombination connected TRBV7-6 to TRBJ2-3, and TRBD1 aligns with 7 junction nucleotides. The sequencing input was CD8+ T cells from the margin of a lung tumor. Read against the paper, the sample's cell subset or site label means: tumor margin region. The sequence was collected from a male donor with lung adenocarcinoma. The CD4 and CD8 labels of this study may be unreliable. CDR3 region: CAIQGQLFGDKQYF. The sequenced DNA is TGTGCCATACAGGGACAGCTTTTTGGAGATAAGCAGTATTTT.